The entry that follows covers one TCR beta chain sequence. Its antigen is unknown. No per-base quality is available; no much larger clone lies one base away. The data derive from a study of cytotoxic CD8 clonotypes in ibrutinib-treated CLL (dated by TCRdb to about 2021). A note on the overall study: In this cohort, around 15 patients were treatment-naive and fewer than 13 were relapsed/refractory, while 17 to 18 had unmutated IGHV. Partial responses were observed in 24 patients and complete responses in 2; after a median follow-up of around 64 months, remission was maintained in roughly 15 patients and progression was observed in about twelve. Response samples were taken after a median of 12 months on treatment, ranging from about 6 to 40 months. On average, each sample yielded 255,043 productive templates and under 95,000 productive rearrangements. Longitudinal samples were obtainable from about 30% of the roughly 90 participants in the trial. Cryopreserved peripheral blood mononuclear cells were obtained before treatment, at response, and at either sustained remission or disease progression. Every remission and progressive disease sample was obtained while ibrutinib was still being received by the patients.

On a MiSeq, deep resolution sequencing aimed for a depth between 1 in 1 million and 1 in 200,000 T cells, with each clonotype covered 10x on average. The immunoSEQ hsTCRB Kit was used to generate TCR beta libraries. The original methods were these. ImmunoSEQ Data Assistant and ImmunoSEQ Analyzer were used for data analysis, and V, D and J genes were assigned according to IMGT definitions. Clonality, which ranges from 0 to 1, was calculated as one minus the normalized Shannon entropy of productive rearrangement frequencies. Public clonotype analysis was restricted to overrepresented clonotypes comprising at least 0.05% of each patient's repertoire. About a dozen repertoires from age-matched healthy donors, obtained from immuneACCESS, served as clonality controls. TCRdb carries this immuneACCESS record with in-frame sequences only. Its versions omit some clonotypes, under half of them owing to an unresolved V gene in the studies checked, with the rest unexplained. For V, J and clone size, that table is used; D and trimming come from the DNA. Counted in this sample were more than 140,000 clones; 70% to 80% of them appeared once. The top ten clones comprise about 27% of the sample.

The time point tag for this specimen amounts to: approximately twelve months on ibrutinib. For TCR beta library preparation, 1.5 to 2 micrograms of genomic DNA was extracted from cryopreserved PBMCs. High-throughput TCR beta sequencing was performed on longitudinal blood samples from CLL patients receiving ibrutinib monotherapy. Patients were enrolled in a phase 2 open-label single-center ibrutinib monotherapy trial. The cysteine opens and the phenylalanine closes a CDR3 of 13 amino acids. Only the CDR3 region is kept as DNA, spanning 39 bases read in frame from base 1. In the germline V gene, CDR1 corresponds to SGHAT and CDR2 to FQNNGV. Ends trimmed: V by 6 bases, J by 5 bases; bases unmatched to a gene: 2. Broad study findings and their caveats: At baseline, clonality was higher than in age-matched healthy donors and showed a strong correlation with circulating CD8+ T-cell counts. Sampling times were not matched between sustained-remission and progressing patients, and lymph node repertoires were not studied. Public clonotypes were found to be uncommon and were observed to contract or remain stable during treatment; the increase in clonality was shown to reflect expansion of private clonotypes at ibrutinib response. Clonality rose at ibrutinib response, remained stable during sustained remission, and dropped back toward baseline at progression.

The sequence derives from a human donor with chronic lymphocytic leukemia. The sample here was PBMCs, taken after 12 months of ibrutinib treatment. The chain employs TRBV11-2 and TRBJ1-5; 9 central bases correspond to TRBD1. The CDR3 is CASRGTGYQPQHF. The DNA sequence follows: TGTGCCAGCAGGGGGACAGGGTATCAGCCCCAGCATTTT. Joined to the reference TRBV11-2 and TRBJ1-5 proteins, this CDR3 gives the full variable domain: EAGVAQSPRYKIIEKRQSVAFWCNPISGHATLYWYQQILGQGPKLLIQFQNNGVVDDSQLPKDRFSAERLKGVDSTLKIQPAKLEDSAVYLCASRGTGYQPQHFGDGTRLSIL.